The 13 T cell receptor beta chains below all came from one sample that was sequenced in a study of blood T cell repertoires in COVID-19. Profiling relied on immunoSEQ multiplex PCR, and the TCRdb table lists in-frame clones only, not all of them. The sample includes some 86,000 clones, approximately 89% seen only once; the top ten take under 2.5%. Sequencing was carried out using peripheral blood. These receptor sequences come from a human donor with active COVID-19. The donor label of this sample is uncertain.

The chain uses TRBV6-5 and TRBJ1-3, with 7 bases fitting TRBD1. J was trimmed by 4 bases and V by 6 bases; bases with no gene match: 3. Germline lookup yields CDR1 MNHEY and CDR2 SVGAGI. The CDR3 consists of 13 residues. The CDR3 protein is CASSGDSGNTIYF. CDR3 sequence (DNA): TGTGCCAGCAGCGGGGACAGCGGAAACACCATATATTTT.

CDR3 amino acids: CASSIKPTGTLYNEQFF. CDR3 DNA: TGTGCCAGCAGTATTAAACCGACAGGAACCCTCTACAATGAGCAGTTCTTC. The V call is TRBV27, the J call TRBJ2-1; D possibly corresponds to TRBD1 (6 bases). The CDR3 consists of 17 residues. V was pared by 5 bases and J by 3 bases, with 20 bases between. From germline, CDR1 is MNHEY and CDR2 SMNVEV (reference sequence).

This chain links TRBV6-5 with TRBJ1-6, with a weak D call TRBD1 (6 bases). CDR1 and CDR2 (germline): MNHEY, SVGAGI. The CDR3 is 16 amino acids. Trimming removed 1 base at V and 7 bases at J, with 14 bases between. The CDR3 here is CASSYYGQRPNSPLHF. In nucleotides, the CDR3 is TGTGCCAGCAGTTACTACGGACAGAGACCAAATTCACCCCTCCACTTT.

As DNA, the CDR3 is TGTGCCAGCAACCGCGGGGTCAACACCGGGGAGCTGTTTTTT. It yields the protein CASNRGVNTGELFF. The chain links TRBV2 to TRBJ2-2, with a weak D call TRBD2 (6 bases). Trimming took off 7 bases at V and 2 bases at J, with 11 bases between the two ends. CDR1 is SNHLY, CDR2 FYNNEI, per germline. CDR3 length: 14 amino acids.

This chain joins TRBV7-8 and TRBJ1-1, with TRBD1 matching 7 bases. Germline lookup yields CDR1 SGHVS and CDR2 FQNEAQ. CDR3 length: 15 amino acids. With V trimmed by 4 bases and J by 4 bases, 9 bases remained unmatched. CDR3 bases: TGTGCCAGCAGCTCATACCGAGCAGGGGGCACTGAAGCTTTCTTT. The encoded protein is CASSSYRAGGTEAFF. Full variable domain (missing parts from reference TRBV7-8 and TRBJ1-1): GAGVSQSPRYKVAKRGQDVALRCDPISGHVSLFWYQQALGQGPEFLTYFQNEAQLDKSGLPSDRFFAERPEGSVSTLKIQRTQQEDSAVYLCASSSYRAGGTEAFFGQGTRLTVV.

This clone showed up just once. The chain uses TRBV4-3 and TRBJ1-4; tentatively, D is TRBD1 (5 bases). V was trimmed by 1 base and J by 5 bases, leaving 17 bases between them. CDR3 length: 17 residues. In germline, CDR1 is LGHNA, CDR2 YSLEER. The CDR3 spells CASSQGGRGGGNEKLFF. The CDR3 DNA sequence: TGCGCCAGCAGCCAAGGCGGGAGGGGCGGTGGGAATGAAAAACTGTTTTTT.

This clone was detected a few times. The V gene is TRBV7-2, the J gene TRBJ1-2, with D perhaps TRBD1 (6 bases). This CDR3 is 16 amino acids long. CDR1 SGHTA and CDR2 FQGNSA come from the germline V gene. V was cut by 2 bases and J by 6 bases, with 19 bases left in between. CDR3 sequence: CASSLSPPRAGDGYTF. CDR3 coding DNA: TGTGCCAGCAGCTTATCGCCCCCCAGGGCAGGGGATGGCTACACCTTC.

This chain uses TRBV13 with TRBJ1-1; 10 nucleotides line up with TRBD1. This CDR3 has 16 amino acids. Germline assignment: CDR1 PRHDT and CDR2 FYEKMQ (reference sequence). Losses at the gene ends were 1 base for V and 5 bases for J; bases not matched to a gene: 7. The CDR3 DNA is TGTGCCAGCAGCTTAGACCGGGACAGGGGACGAACTGAAGCTTTCTTT. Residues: CASSLDRDRGRTEAFF.

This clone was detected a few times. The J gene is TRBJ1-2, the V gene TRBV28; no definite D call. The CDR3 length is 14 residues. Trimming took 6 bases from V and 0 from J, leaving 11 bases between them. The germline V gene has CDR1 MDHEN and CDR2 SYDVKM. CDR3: CASRKTKANYGYTF. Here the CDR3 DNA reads TGTGCCAGCAGAAAGACAAAAGCTAACTATGGCTACACCTTC.

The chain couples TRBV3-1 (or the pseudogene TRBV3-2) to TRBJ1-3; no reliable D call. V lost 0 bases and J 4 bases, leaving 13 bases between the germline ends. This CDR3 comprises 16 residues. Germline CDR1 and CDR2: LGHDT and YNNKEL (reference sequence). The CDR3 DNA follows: TGTGCCAGCAGCCAAGATTGGGCCAATCCCGGAAACACCATATATTTT. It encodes CASSQDWANPGNTIYF.

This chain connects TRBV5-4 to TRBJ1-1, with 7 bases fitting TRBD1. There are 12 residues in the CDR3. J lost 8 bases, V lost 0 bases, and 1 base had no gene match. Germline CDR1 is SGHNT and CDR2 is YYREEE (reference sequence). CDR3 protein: CASSLDRGEAFF. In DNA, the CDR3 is TGTGCCAGCAGCTTGGACAGGGGAGAAGCTTTCTTT.

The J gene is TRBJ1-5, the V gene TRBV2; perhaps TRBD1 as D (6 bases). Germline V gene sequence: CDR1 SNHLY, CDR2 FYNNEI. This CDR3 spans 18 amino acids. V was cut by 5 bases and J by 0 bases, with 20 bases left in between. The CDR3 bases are TGTGCCAGCAGTCAGGGGTGGGGGCTCGGGGATAGCAATCAGCCCCAGCATTTT. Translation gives CASSQGWGLGDSNQPQHF. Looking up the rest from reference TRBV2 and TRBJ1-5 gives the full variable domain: EPEVTQTPSHQVTQMGQEVILRCVPISNHLYFYWYRQILGQKVEFLVSFYNNEISEKSEIFDDQFSVERPDGSNFTLKIRSTKLEDSAMYFCASSQGWGLGDSNQPQHFGDGTRLSIL.

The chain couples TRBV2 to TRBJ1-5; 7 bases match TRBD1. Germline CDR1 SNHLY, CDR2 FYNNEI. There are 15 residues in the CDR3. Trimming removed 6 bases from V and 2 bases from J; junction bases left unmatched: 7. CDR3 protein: CASSDRQGRNQPQHF. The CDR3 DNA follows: TGTGCCAGCAGCGACCGACAGGGCCGCAATCAGCCCCAGCATTTT.